This TCR beta chain was found in a study of blood T cells in healthy people across ages. Study-wide results and caveats: The CMV status of each donor remained undetermined, and this could have confounded shifts in expanded clonotypes.

The authors ran a second PCR of roughly 6 to 11 cycles using a sample-barcoded 5' primer and a J-beta primer mix. The study obtained at least 3 million CDR3-containing paired-end reads from every sample. TCRdb itself ran the 5' RACE reads through MiXCR, one entry per CDR3 protein. The sample has about 1,400,000 distinct CDR3 sequences; roughly 64% are singletons. Germline CDR1 and CDR2: LGHDT and YNNKEL (reference sequence). J gave up 2 bases and V 3 bases, and 6 bases lay outside the gene matches. The CDR3 has 15 residues. Note on this clonotype: Its antigen is unidentified.

The chain combines TRBV3-1 with TRBJ2-5, with 7 bases aligning to TRBD2. The origin of this receptor is a man aged 18 to 30 in good health. What was sequenced was blood. The CDR3, as DNA: TGTGCCAGCAGCCAGGCTAGCGGATTACAAGAGACCCAGTACTTC. It encodes CASSQASGLQETQYF.